The count of the clone carrying this T cell receptor (beta chain) is one. Its cognate antigen is unknown. Germline loops: CDR1 ENHRY, CDR2 SYGVKD. V lost 2 bases, J lost 1 base, and 12 bases lay in between. This CDR3 contains 16 residues. Produced via immunoSEQ multiplex PCR; TCRdb's table is partial and in-frame only. The profile shows about 300,000 clones, 67% of them singletons. This sample was taken from a study of cytotoxic CD8 clonotypes in ibrutinib-treated CLL. On the study more broadly: Within the patient group, 11 were relapsed/refractory and over 14 treatment-naive, and approximately 17 were IGHV unmutated. Patients gave response samples after a median around 11 months of treatment, range 6 to 36.

General study results and limits: Patients showed higher baseline clonality than age-matched healthy donors, and it tracked circulating CD8+ T-cell counts.

The clonotype originates from a human donor with chronic lymphocytic leukemia. The rearrangement joins TRBV10-3 to TRBJ1-5; a possible D gene is TRBD1 (5 bases). The sequencing here drew on PBMCs, taken after 36 months of ibrutinib treatment. CDR3 protein: CAISEDPGGSNQPQHF. The CDR3 DNA follows: TGTGCCATCAGTGAGGACCCTGGGGGGAGCAATCAGCCCCAGCATTTT.